The 27 T cell receptor beta chains listed next were all sequenced from one sample in a study of blood T cell repertoires in COVID-19. Clones were read by immunoSEQ multiplex PCR, and TCRdb kept only the in-frame ones, dropping some. The repertoire consists of around 300,000 clones, with 86% occurring once and the leading ten covering less than 3%. Material: peripheral blood. These receptors were obtained from a woman aged 30 to 39 with active or convalescent COVID-19.

The chain couples TRBV4-3 to TRBJ1-3; no clear D. V lost 0 bases to trimming and J lost 0 bases, with 9 bases between them. Germline CDR1 LGHNA, CDR2 YSLEER. The CDR3 consists of 16 residues. The CDR3 nucleotides are TGCGCCAGCAGCCAAGATGGGCGGGACTCTGGAAACACCATATATTTT. This translates into CASSQDGRDSGNTIYF.

There are a few counts of this clone. This chain joins TRBV24-1 and TRBJ2-1; 9 bases agree with TRBD1. V shed 7 bases and J 5 bases; nucleotides not matched to a gene: 5. Germline V gene sequence: CDR1 KGHDR, CDR2 SFDVKD. This CDR3 region has 14 residues. This CDR3 is CATRGDRADNEQFF. CDR3 bases: TGTGCCACCAGGGGGGACAGGGCGGACAATGAGCAGTTCTTC.

The rearrangement joins TRBV28 to TRBJ2-2; D possibly corresponds to TRBD2 (6 bases). Trimming took off 5 bases at V and 1 base at J, with 11 bases between the two ends. Per the germline V gene, CDR1 is MDHEN and CDR2 is SYDVKM. This CDR3 contains 15 residues. CDR3 nucleotide sequence: TGTGCCAGCAGTAGGTTTAGCGGGAACACCGGGGAGCTGTTTTTT. Encoded protein: CASSRFSGNTGELFF.

The chain combines TRBV12-3 or TRBV12-4 with TRBJ1-1, with a tentative D call TRBD1 (5 bases). CDR3 length: 13 residues. Trimming removed 3 bases at V and 11 bases at J, with 16 bases between. The CDR3 reads CASSLAQGIGAFF. The CDR3 DNA sequence: TGTGCCAGCAGTTTGGCCCAGGGAATTGGTGCTTTCTTT.

This clone turned up a few times. The chain uses TRBV27 and TRBJ1-2; 7 nucleotides align to TRBD1. Germline V gene lookup returns CDR1 MNHEY and CDR2 SMNVEV (reference sequence). This CDR3 is 13 amino acids long. V lost 5 bases and J lost 6; bases outside the gene matches: 6. CDR3: CASSNRGENGYTF. Written as DNA, the CDR3 is TGTGCCAGCAGTAACAGGGGAGAGAATGGCTACACCTTC.

This clone was seen only once. The rearrangement links TRBV7-6 to TRBJ1-1, with D tentatively TRBD1 (5 bases). Trimming cost V 1 base and J 1 base, with 10 bases left between them. CDR1 and CDR2 from the germline V gene are SGHVS and FNYEAQ. The length of the CDR3 is 15 residues. CDR3 protein: CASSLDAGQNTEAFF. As DNA, the CDR3 is TGTGCCAGCAGCTTAGACGCAGGGCAGAACACTGAAGCTTTCTTT.

This rearrangement joins TRBV13 to TRBJ2-5; no definite D call. Trimming cost V 0 bases and J 2 bases, with 10 bases left between them. The CDR3 consists of 15 residues. Germline assignment: CDR1 PRHDT and CDR2 FYEKMQ (reference sequence). The CDR3: CASSLGAVLQETQYF. As DNA, the CDR3 is TGTGCCAGCAGCTTAGGGGCGGTTCTACAAGAGACCCAGTACTTC.

This clone was detected only once. This chain links TRBV7-2 with TRBJ1-1; 7 positions agree with TRBD1. Germline lookup yields CDR1 SGHTA and CDR2 FQGNSA. J was trimmed by 1 base and V by 2 bases; bases with no gene match: 7. The CDR3 covers 16 residues. The CDR3 DNA reads as TGTGCCAGCAGCTTAATTCACAGGGGAACGAACACTGAAGCTTTCTTT. Its translation is CASSLIHRGTNTEAFF.

The genes are TRBV30 and TRBJ2-7; TRBD1 might be the D (7 bases). V lost 2 bases and J lost 4, with 21 bases in between. Per germline, CDR1 GTSNPN and CDR2 SVGIG (reference sequence). The CDR3 consists of 16 residues. The CDR3 reads CAWSRLGGRVDYEQYF. The CDR3 nucleotides read TGTGCCTGGAGTAGACTAGGGGGCAGGGTTGATTACGAGCAGTACTTC.

The V call is TRBV7-6, the J call TRBJ2-7, with D tentatively TRBD2 (6 bases). The V gene's germline CDR1 is SGHVS and CDR2 FNYEAQ. Between the trimmed V and J ends, which lost 5 bases and 0 bases, there was a span of 8 bases. The CDR3 runs to 13 residues. Here the CDR3 reads CASSPGGSYEQYF. CDR3 coding DNA: TGTGCCAGCAGCCCCGGGGGCTCCTACGAGCAGTACTTC.

The chain recombines TRBV10-3 with TRBJ1-2; 8 bases align to TRBD1. Germline trimming cut 1 base from V and 8 bases from J; bases unmatched to any gene: 9. In germline, CDR1 is ENHRY, CDR2 SYGVKD. The CDR3 has 15 amino acids. The CDR3 is CAISEFPSGGDGYTF. The CDR3 DNA reads as TGTGCCATCAGTGAGTTCCCTTCAGGGGGCGACGGCTACACCTTC.

CDR3 in amino acids: CASSQNGLGTDTEAFF. The CDR3 region has the DNA TGCGCCAGCAGTCAAAATGGGCTCGGGACTGACACTGAAGCTTTCTTT. The chain couples TRBV23-1 to TRBJ1-1, with D possibly matching TRBD1 (5 bases). TRBV23-1 is known as an ORF, though its function is uncertain. Trimming cost V 2 bases and J 3 bases, with 16 bases left between them. This CDR3 has 16 residues.

The chain links TRBV28 to TRBJ2-7; 7 bases map to TRBD1. J gave up 5 bases and V 5 bases, and 9 bases lay outside the gene matches. Germline CDR1 and CDR2: MDHEN and SYDVKM. The CDR3 is made up of 14 amino acids. This CDR3 is CASSPPTGSDEQYF. In DNA, the CDR3 is TGTGCCAGCAGTCCCCCGACAGGGTCCGACGAGCAGTACTTC.

In regard to this clone: At one end the junction does not follow the germline gene, possibly because of a read error. This chain links TRBV7-7 with TRBJ2-1; TRBD2 might be the D (5 bases). Germline values: CDR1 SSHAT, CDR2 FNYEAQ (reference sequence). The CDR3 totals 16 residues. CDR3 region: CASSLYETREYNEQFF. The CDR3 bases are TGTGCTAGCAGCTTATATGAAACTAGAGAATACAATGAGCAGTTCTTC. The variable domain in full, completed from reference TRBV7-7 and TRBJ2-1, reads GAGVSQSPRYKVTKRGQDVTLRCDPISSHATLYWYQQALGQGPEFLTYFNYEAQPDKSGLPSDRFSAERPEGSISTLTIQRTEQRDSAMYRCASSLYETREYNEQFFGPGTRLTVL.

This chain joins TRBV7-9 and TRBJ2-2; 15 positions match TRBD2. The ends lost 5 bases at V and 3 bases at J; junction bases unmatched: 10. This CDR3 region has 19 residues. Germline V gene data show CDR1 as SEHNR and CDR2 as FQNEAQ (reference sequence). This CDR3 is CASSEDGTSGGRYTGELFF. CDR3 coding DNA: TGTGCCAGCAGCGAAGACGGGACTAGCGGGGGGCGTTACACCGGGGAGCTGTTTTTT.

The rearrangement links TRBV4-1 to TRBJ2-5, with a weak D call TRBD2 (5 bases). Trimming stripped 4 bases from V and 5 bases from J, with 20 bases between. The CDR3 has 16 amino acids. Germline CDR1 reads MGHRA; CDR2 reads YSYEKL. The CDR3 DNA reads TGCGCCAGCAGCCGAATAGCGCAGACCGCCGGGGAGACCCAGTACTTC. This codes for CASSRIAQTAGETQYF.

This clone was seen more than once but under ten times. This chain links TRBV4-1 with TRBJ1-5; D call uncertain. This CDR3 comprises 14 residues. CDR1 is MGHRA and CDR2 is YSYEKL in the germline V gene. The V end lost 7 bases, the J end lost 0 bases, and 10 bases lay between the germline ends. CDR3 in DNA: TGCGCCAGCAAACACGTTGGTAGCAATCAGCCCCAGCATTTT. It is translated as CASKHVGSNQPQHF.

V and J are TRBV9 and TRBJ2-1; 14 nucleotides match TRBD2. The CDR3 is 17 amino acids. Trimming took 2 bases from V and 7 from J; bases not matched to a gene: 8. CDR1 SGDLS and CDR2 YYNGEE come from the germline V gene. The chain's CDR3 is CASSVGTSGGLGNEQFF. Here the CDR3 DNA reads TGTGCCAGCAGCGTGGGGACTAGCGGGGGACTGGGGAATGAGCAGTTCTTC.

This sequence joins TRBV10-1 and TRBJ2-7, with D hard to call. Germline lookup yields CDR1 WNHNN and CDR2 SYGVQD (reference sequence). The length of the CDR3 is 13 residues. V lost 0 bases to trimming and J lost 3 bases, with 6 bases between them. CDR3 in amino acids: CASSESVVYEQYF. In DNA, the CDR3 is TGCGCCAGCAGTGAGTCCGTTGTCTACGAGCAGTACTTC.

This sequence joins TRBV3-1 (or the pseudogene TRBV3-2) and TRBJ1-2, with TRBD1 identical over 7 bases. Germline CDR1 and CDR2: LGHDT and YNNKEL (reference sequence). The CDR3 sequence is 14 residues long. Unmatched junction bases numbered 10, after V lost 4 bases and J lost 8 bases. As DNA, the CDR3 is TGTGCCAGCAGCCTTGACAGGGCCCTTGGGGGCTACACCTTC. This sequence encodes CASSLDRALGGYTF.

In its sample, this clone was seen once. This chain connects TRBV19 to TRBJ1-1; 8 bases agree with TRBD1. Per germline, CDR1 LNHDA and CDR2 SQIVND (reference sequence). The junction had 6 bases not matched to a gene; V was cut back by 3 bases and J by 0 bases. CDR3 size: 16 residues. CDR3 sequence (DNA): TGTGCCAGTAGTATGAGGACAGGGACGATGAACACTGAAGCTTTCTTT. Encoded protein: CASSMRTGTMNTEAFF. Full variable domain (remainder filled in from reference TRBV19 and TRBJ1-1): DGGITQSPKYLFRKEGQNVTLSCEQNLNHDAMYWYRQDPGQGLRLIYYSQIVNDFQKGDIAEGYSVSREKKESFPLTVTSAQKNPTAFYLCASSMRTGTMNTEAFFGQGTRLTVV.

The chain has TRBV10-3 and TRBJ1-1; D uncertain. The V and J ends lost 2 bases and 1 base respectively, with 11 bases between them. The CDR3 has 15 amino acids. Germline-derived CDR1 and CDR2 are ENHRY and SYGVKD. CDR3 coding DNA: TGTGCCATCAGTGAGAAGGGCGGAGGGAACACTGAAGCTTTCTTT. Amino acid sequence: CAISEKGGGNTEAFF.

The chain joins TRBV6-2 or TRBV6-3 to TRBJ1-1, with a possible D match to TRBD1 (6 bases). V was shortened by 5 bases and J by 2 bases, with 15 bases between the two germline ends. CDR1 is MNHEY, CDR2 SVGEGT, per germline. This CDR3 is built from 15 residues. The CDR3 bases are TGTGCCAGCAGTAATTTCAGGGGAGTTAACACTGAAGCTTTCTTT. It codes for CASSNFRGVNTEAFF.

This clone is a singleton in its sample. This chain links TRBV15 with TRBJ1-6, with a weak D call TRBD1 (5 bases). V was cut by 6 bases and J by 7 bases, with 16 bases left in between. The germline CDR1 and CDR2 sequences are LNHNV and YYDKDF (reference sequence). The CDR3 runs 15 residues. CDR3 DNA sequence: TGTGCCACCAGACCTAGCGCAGGGCAGAATTCACCCCTCCACTTT. Protein sequence: CATRPSAGQNSPLHF.

The chain couples TRBV5-6 to TRBJ2-7, with a tentative D call TRBD1 (5 bases). The germline CDR1 and CDR2 sequences are SGHDT and YYEEEE. This CDR3 region has 15 residues. V dropped 1 base and J dropped 1 base, with 12 bases sitting between them. CDR3 DNA: TGTGCCAGCAGCTTGAACAGGTTACAATCCTACGAGCAGTACTTC. Translation gives CASSLNRLQSYEQYF.

Comments on this clone: Germline is not matched at one junction end, which may reflect a read error. The V and J genes are TRBV11-1 and TRBJ2-5, with 8 bases identical to TRBD2. From germline, CDR1 is SGHAT and CDR2 FQDESV (reference sequence). The CDR3 contains 13 residues. The CDR3 sequence: CASRLAGLETQYF. The DNA for the CDR3 is TGTGCCAGCAGGTTAGCGGGGCTCGAGACCCAGTACTTC.

V is TRBV30 and J is TRBJ1-3, with TRBD1 matching over 8 bases. Germline V gives CDR1 GTSNPN, CDR2 SVGIG (reference sequence). The CDR3 has 15 residues. The V and J ends lost 4 bases and 4 bases, in that order; junction bases with no gene match: 9. The CDR3 nucleotides read TGTGCCTGGACAGCAGGGGGCGCGGGGGGAAACACCATATATTTT. It translates to CAWTAGGAGGNTIYF.